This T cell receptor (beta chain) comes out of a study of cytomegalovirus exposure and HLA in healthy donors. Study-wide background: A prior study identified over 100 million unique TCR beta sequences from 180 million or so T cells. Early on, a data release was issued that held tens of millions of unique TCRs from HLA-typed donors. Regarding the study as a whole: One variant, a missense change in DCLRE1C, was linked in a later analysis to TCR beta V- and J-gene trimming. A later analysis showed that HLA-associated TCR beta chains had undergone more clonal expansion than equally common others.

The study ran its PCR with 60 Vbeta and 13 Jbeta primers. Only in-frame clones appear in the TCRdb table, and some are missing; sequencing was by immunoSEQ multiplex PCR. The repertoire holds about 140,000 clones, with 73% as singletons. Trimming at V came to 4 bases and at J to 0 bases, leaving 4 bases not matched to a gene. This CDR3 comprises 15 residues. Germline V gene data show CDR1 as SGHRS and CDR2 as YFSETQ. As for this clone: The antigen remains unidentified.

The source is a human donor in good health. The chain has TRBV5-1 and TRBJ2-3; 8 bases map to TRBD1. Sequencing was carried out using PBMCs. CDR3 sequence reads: CASSPGGLSTDTQYF. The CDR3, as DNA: TGCGCCAGCAGCCCAGGGGGCTTGAGCACAGATACGCAGTATTTT.